Included here is one TCR beta chain sequence, with context. Relative to its sample, this clonotype is large (0.1 to 1%). Its antigen remains undetermined. One base away there is no much larger clone; base qualities are not given. Using a BD FACSAria II cell sorter, four subsets defined by PD-1 and/or TIGIT were sorted out of live CD3+CD8+TCRalphabeta+ cells. Circulating CD8 T cells were sorted into four subsets by PD-1 and TIGIT expression to characterize their relevance to anti-PD-1 therapy response. For each sorted CD8 T-cell subset, both the TCR alpha and TCR beta chains were sequenced. Peripheral blood was collected before the first anti-PD-1 injection, after two injections and after four injections. Ficoll gradient centrifugation was used to isolate PBMCs right away. Until use, PBMCs were cryopreserved in liquid nitrogen in RPMI containing roughly 20% FCS and around 9.6% DMSO. Thawed PBMCs were stained with a viability dye and antibodies against CD3, CD8alpha, TCRalphabeta, PD-1 and TIGIT. Total RNA was extracted with the RNeasy Kit, and a RIN above 7 was reached by every sample.

This sample was sequenced with a NextSeq 500. The QIAseq Immune Repertoire RNA Library Kit, Human TCR Panel, was used to prepare TCR libraries from approximately 16 ng of total RNA. TCR libraries were sequenced on an Illumina NextSeq with a Mid Output V2 kit, and asymmetric 261x41 paired-end reads were used. Every TCR library was diluted to about 4.1 nM, then pooled, denatured and loaded at roughly 1 pM. Per the authors' processing: TCR FASTQ files were processed in the QIAGEN GeneGlobe Data Analysis Center, with downstream analysis in R 3.5.2. Clonality was computed as one minus Shannon entropy normalized by the log of the number of unique productive sequences. TRA or TRB clonotypes differing in abundance between baseline and M1 were identified within each subset by Fisher exact tests at 5% FDR. Differentially abundant clonotypes were categorized as emerging, expanding, contracting or non-expanding/contracting. Morisita's overlap index was used to measure how much repertoires overlapped between patients. The public reads were reprocessed in TCRdb via fastp at Q25 and MiXCR, keeping in-frame beta chains. One record per CDR3 amino acid sequence lists the most common genes and DNA. TCRdb's processing, not the authors', yielded these V and J calls. The sample has some 700 distinct CDR3 sequences on record, around 9.5% of them singletons. The ten largest clonotypes hold about 20% of the sample.

Looking up the germline V gene (reference sequence) yields CDR1 LNHDA and CDR2 SQIVND. The CDR3, cysteine through phenylalanine, is 14 amino acids long. Only the CDR3 DNA stays, 42 bases, in frame from base 1. V is reduced by 1 base and J by 5 bases, leaving a spacing of 11 bases between them. These data belong to a study of circulating CD8 cells and anti-PD-1 response in melanoma (dated by TCRdb to between 2020 and 2021). Some background on the complete study: Patients received nivolumab intravenously at 3 mg/kg every 2 weeks. The melanoma cohort included approximately 13 patients, of whom seven received anti-PD-1 as first-line therapy and six had previously received targeted therapy or immunotherapy. Patients with complete or partial responses were classified as responders, and patients with stable or progressive disease (RECIST v1.1) were classified as non-responders. A total of some eleven melanoma patients were included in the TCR repertoire analysis, 4 of them responders and 7 non-responders. On on-treatment samples, PD-1 was detected using a biotinylated anti-human IgG4 antibody. Paper-wide results and their limitations: Because tumor material was not accessible, tumor reactivity was instead assessed by peptide assays on expanded sorted subsets. The published TCR repertoire comparisons relied only on baseline and M1 samples from a small cohort that had few responders. Between subsets, repertoires were largely private, with fewer than 7% of TRB clonotypes shared at M1, and the highest sharing was seen between DPOS and TIGIT. The authors pointed out that the cohort included both treatment-naive and previously treated patients, and that this mix could influence the results. The DNEG repertoire was the most diverse; PD-1 and DPOS showed similar, higher clonality, and TIGIT repertoires were the least diverse. Because of limited material, replicates were generally not included when the experiments were performed.

The receptor was derived from a human donor with melanoma. The V and J genes are TRBV19 and TRBJ1-1, with the D gene not confidently named. The input for sequencing was CD8+ T cells from PBMCs, taken at baseline or after one month of anti-PD-1 therapy (not recorded which). The base sequence is TGTGCCAGTAGTATAGTGGCCTTGGGAACTGAAGCTTTCTTT. Protein translation: CASSIVALGTEAFF.